This TCR beta chain came from a study of shared clonotypes between healthy human individuals. Study context: Three CD4 naive, three CD4 memory, two CD8 naive and one CD8 memory plate were used per donor.

Nashville, Tennessee was home to all donors, who were Caucasian adults. The CD4+ fraction was divided into a CD45RA+ naive subset and a CD45RA-negative memory subset. The CDR3 loop spans 14 amino acids. The germline CDR1 and CDR2 sequences are SGHTA and FQGNSA. V lost 5 bases and J lost 7; bases outside the gene matches: 8. As processed by the authors: Junction-only immunoSEQ sequences carried no quality scores, so filtering differed. Profiled with immunoSEQ multiplex PCR; TCRdb holds only in-frame clones, not every one. D and trimming were read from the DNA, whereas the V and J calls and clone size are those reported in that table. The sample lists some 2,000,000 clones, roughly 94% occurring once.

This sequence joins TRBV7-2 and TRBJ2-7; 10 nucleotides line up with TRBD2. Sequenced: naive CD4+ T cells sorted from blood. Subset here: CD45RA+ positively selected. The TCR was taken from a man younger than 35 in good health. The CDR3 region is CASSTPSGSREQYF. The CDR3 DNA is TGTGCCAGCAGCACCCCTAGCGGGAGCCGGGAGCAGTACTTC.